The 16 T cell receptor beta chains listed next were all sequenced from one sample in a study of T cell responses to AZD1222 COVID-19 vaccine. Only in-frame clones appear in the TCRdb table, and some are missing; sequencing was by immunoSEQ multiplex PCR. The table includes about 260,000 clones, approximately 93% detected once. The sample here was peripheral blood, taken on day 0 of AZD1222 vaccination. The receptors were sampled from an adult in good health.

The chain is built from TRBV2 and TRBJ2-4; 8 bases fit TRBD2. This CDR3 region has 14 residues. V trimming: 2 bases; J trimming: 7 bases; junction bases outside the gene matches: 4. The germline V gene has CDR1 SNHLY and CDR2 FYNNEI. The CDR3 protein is CASSESTSVNIQYF. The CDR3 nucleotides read TGTGCCAGCAGTGAATCGACTAGCGTCAACATTCAGTACTTC.

In DNA, the CDR3 is TGTGCCAGCAGCTTAGTAGACATTCCCGGAAACACCATATATTTT. Amino acid sequence: CASSLVDIPGNTIYF. The chain is built from TRBV7-2 and TRBJ1-3, with no clear D. CDR3 length equals 15 residues. V lost 1 base to trimming and J lost 4 bases, with 11 bases between them. Per germline, CDR1 SGHTA and CDR2 FQGNSA.

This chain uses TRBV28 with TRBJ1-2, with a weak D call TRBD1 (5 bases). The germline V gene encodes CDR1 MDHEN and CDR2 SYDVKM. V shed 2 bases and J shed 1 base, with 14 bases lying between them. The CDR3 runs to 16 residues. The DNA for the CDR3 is TGTGCCAGCAGTTTACCTTCGGGGGGTCTTAACTATGGCTACACCTTC. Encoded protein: CASSLPSGGLNYGYTF.

The CDR3 here is CASTLDRYSYEQYF. The CDR3 DNA is TGTGCCAGCACCCTCGACAGATACTCCTACGAGCAGTACTTC. The chain combines TRBV11-1 with TRBJ2-7; tentatively, D is TRBD1 (5 bases). Trimming took 7 bases from V and 0 from J, leaving 13 bases between them. The germline V gene has CDR1 SGHAT and CDR2 FQDESV (reference sequence). This CDR3 spans 14 amino acids.

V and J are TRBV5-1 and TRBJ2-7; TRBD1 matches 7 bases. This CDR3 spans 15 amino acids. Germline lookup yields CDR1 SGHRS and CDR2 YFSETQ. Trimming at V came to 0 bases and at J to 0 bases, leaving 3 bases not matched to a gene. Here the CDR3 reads CASSLADRSSYEQYF. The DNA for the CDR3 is TGCGCCAGCAGCTTGGCGGACAGGAGCTCCTACGAGCAGTACTTC.

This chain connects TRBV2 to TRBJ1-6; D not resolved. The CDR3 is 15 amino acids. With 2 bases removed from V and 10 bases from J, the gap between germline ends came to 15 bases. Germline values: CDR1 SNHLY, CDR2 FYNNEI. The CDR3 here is CASSENRPVGSPLHF. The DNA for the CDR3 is TGTGCCAGCAGTGAAAACCGGCCCGTCGGGTCACCCCTCCACTTT. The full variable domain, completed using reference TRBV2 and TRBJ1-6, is EPEVTQTPSHQVTQMGQEVILRCVPISNHLYFYWYRQILGQKVEFLVSFYNNEISEKSEIFDDQFSVERPDGSNFTLKIRSTKLEDSAMYFCASSENRPVGSPLHFGNGTRLTVT.

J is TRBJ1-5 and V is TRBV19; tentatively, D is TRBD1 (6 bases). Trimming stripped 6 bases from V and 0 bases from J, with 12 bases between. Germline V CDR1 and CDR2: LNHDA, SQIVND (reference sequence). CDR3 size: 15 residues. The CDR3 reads CASRRGHHSNQPQHF. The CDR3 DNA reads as TGTGCCAGTAGGAGGGGACATCATAGCAATCAGCCCCAGCATTTT. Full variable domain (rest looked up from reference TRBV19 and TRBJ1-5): DGGITQSPKYLFRKEGQNVTLSCEQNLNHDAMYWYRQDPGQGLRLIYYSQIVNDFQKGDIAEGYSVSREKKESFPLTVTSAQKNPTAFYLCASRRGHHSNQPQHFGDGTRLSIL.

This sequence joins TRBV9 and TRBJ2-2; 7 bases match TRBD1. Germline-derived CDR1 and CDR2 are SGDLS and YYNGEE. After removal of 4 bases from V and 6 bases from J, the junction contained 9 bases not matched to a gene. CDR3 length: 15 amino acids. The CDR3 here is CASSPRQGISGELFF. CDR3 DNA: TGTGCCAGCAGCCCCCGACAGGGCATATCCGGGGAGCTGTTTTTT. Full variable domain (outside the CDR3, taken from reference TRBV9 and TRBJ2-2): DSGVTQTPKHLITATGQRVTLRCSPRSGDLSVYWYQQSLDQGLQFLIQYYNGEERAKGNILERFSAQQFPDLHSELNLSSLELGDSALYFCASSPRQGISGELFFGEGSRLTVL.

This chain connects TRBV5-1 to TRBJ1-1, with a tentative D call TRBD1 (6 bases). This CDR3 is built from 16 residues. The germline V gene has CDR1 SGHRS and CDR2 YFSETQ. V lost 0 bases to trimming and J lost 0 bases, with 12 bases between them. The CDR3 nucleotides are TGCGCCAGCAGCTTGGCCGGGACACTTATGAACACTGAAGCTTTCTTT. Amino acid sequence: CASSLAGTLMNTEAFF.

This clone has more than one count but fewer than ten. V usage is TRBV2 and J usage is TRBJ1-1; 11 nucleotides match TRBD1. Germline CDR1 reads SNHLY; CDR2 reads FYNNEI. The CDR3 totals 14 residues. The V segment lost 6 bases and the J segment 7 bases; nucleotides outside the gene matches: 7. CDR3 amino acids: CASRGTGGESEAFF. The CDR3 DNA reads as TGTGCCAGCAGAGGGACAGGGGGGGAGAGTGAAGCTTTCTTT.

CDR3 DNA sequence: TGTGCCAGCAGCGGACAGGGTAAAAATTCACCCCTCCACTTT. Translation gives CASSGQGKNSPLHF. The chain links TRBV3-1 (or the pseudogene TRBV3-2) to TRBJ1-6; the match to TRBD1 covers 8 bases. CDR3 length: 14 amino acids. V shed 5 bases and J 7 bases; nucleotides not matched to a gene: 4. Germline loops: CDR1 LGHDT, CDR2 YNNKEL (reference sequence).

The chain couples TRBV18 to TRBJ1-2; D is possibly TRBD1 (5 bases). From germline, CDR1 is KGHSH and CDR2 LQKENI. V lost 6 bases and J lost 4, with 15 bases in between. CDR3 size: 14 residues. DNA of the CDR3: TGTGCCAGCTCGCAGGCGGCAGGGTTCTATGGCTACACCTTC. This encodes CASSQAAGFYGYTF.

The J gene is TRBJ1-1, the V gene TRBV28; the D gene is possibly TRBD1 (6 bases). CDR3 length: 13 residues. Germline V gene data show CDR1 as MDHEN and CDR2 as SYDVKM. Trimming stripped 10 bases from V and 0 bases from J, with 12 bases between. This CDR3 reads CATLDSLNTEAFF. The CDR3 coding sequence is TGTGCCACCCTGGACAGTTTGAACACTGAAGCTTTCTTT.

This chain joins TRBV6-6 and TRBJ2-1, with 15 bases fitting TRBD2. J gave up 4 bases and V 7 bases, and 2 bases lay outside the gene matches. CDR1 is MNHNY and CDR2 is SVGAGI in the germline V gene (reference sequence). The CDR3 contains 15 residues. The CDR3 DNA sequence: TGTGCCAGCACTGGACTAGCGGGAGGGTACAATGAGCAGTTCTTC. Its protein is CASTGLAGGYNEQFF.

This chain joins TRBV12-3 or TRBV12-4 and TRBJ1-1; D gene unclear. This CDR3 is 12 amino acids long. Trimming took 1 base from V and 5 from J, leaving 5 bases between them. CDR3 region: CASSLERTEAFF. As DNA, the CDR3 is TGTGCCAGCAGTTTAGAGAGGACTGAAGCTTTCTTT.

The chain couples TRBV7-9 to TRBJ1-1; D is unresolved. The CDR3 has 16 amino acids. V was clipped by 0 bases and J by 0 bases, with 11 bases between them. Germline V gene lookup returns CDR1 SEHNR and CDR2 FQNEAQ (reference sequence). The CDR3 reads CASSLARAAMNTEAFF. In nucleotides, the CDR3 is TGTGCCAGCAGCTTAGCGCGGGCAGCTATGAACACTGAAGCTTTCTTT.